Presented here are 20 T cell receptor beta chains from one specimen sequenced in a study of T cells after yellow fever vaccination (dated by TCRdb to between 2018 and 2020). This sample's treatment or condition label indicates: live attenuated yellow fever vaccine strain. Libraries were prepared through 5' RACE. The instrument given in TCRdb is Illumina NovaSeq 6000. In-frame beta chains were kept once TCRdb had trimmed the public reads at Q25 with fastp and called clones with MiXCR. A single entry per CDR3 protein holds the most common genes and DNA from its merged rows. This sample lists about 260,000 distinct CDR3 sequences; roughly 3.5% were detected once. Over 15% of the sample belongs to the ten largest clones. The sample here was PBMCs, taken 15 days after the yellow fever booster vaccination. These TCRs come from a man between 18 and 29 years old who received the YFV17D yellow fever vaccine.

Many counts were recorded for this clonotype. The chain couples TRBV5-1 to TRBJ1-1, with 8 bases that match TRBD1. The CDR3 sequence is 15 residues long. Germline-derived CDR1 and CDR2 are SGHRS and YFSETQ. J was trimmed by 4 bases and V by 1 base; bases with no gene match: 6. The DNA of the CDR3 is TGCGCCAGCAGCTTGAGTCAGGGGGCCGGCACTGAAGCTTTCTTT. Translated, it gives CASSLSQGAGTEAFF.

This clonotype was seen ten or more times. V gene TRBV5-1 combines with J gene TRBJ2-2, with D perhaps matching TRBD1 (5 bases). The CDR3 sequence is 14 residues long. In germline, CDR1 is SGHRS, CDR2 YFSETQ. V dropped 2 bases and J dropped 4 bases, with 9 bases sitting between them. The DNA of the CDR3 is TGCGCCAGCAGCTTAGAGACAGTCACCGGGGAGCTGTTTTTT. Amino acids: CASSLETVTGELFF.

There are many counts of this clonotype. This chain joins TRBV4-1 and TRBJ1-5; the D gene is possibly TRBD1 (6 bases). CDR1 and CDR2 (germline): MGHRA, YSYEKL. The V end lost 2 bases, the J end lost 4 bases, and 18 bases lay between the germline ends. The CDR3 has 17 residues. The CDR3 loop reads CASSQSFTRGFNQPQHF. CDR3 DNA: TGCGCCAGCAGCCAATCATTCACCAGGGGCTTTAATCAGCCCCAGCATTTT.

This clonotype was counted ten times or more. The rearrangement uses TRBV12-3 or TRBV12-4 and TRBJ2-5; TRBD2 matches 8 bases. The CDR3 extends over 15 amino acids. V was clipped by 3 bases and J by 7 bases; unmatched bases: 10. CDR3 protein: CASSFTRGGRGTQYF. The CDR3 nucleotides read TGTGCCAGCAGTTTTACTCGGGGGGGCCGGGGGACCCAGTACTTC.

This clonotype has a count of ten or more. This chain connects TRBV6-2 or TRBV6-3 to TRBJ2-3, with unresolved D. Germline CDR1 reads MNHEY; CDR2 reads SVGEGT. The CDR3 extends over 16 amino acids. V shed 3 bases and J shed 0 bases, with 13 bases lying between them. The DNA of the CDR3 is TGTGCCAGCAGTTATTCCCGAGCGTCCAGCACAGATACGCAGTATTTT. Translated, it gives CASSYSRASSTDTQYF.

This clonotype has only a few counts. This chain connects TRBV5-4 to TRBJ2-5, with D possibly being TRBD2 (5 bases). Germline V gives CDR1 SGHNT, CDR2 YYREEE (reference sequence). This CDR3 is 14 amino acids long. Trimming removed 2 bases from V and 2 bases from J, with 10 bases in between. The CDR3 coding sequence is TGTGCCAGCAGCTTAGCACTAGGGCAAGAGACCCAGTACTTC. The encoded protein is CASSLALGQETQYF. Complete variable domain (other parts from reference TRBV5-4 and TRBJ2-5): ETGVTQSPTHLIKTRGQQVTLRCSSQSGHNTVSWYQQALGQGPQFIFQYYREEENGRGNFPPRFSGLQFPNYSSELNVNALELDDSALYLCASSLALGQETQYFGPGTRLLVL.

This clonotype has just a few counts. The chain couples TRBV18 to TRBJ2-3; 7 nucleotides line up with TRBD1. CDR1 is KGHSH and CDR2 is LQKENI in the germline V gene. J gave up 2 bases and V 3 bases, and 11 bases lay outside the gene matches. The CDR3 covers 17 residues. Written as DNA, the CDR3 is TGTGCCAGCTCACCTCCACCGGGGACAGAAGTCACAGATACGCAGTATTTT. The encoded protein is CASSPPPGTEVTDTQYF.

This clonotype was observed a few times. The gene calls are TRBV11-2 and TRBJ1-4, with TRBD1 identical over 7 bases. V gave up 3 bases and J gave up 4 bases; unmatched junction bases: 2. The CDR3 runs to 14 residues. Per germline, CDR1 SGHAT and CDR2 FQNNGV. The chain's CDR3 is CASSLTGFNEKLFF. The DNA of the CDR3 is TGTGCCAGCAGCTTGACAGGGTTTAATGAAAAACTGTTTTTT.

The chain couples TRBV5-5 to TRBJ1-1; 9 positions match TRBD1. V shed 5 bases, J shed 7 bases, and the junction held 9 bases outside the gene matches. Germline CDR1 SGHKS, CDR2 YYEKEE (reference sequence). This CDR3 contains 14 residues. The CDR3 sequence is CASRITGGWNEAFF. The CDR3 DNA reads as TGTGCCAGCAGGATCACAGGGGGCTGGAATGAAGCTTTCTTT.

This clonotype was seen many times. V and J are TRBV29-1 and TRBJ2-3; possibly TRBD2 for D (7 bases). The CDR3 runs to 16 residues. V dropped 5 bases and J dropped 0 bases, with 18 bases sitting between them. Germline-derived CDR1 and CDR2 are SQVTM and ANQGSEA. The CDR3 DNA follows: TGCAGCGTTCAACCAACGGGGGGCGTCAGCACAGATACGCAGTATTTT. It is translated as CSVQPTGGVSTDTQYF.

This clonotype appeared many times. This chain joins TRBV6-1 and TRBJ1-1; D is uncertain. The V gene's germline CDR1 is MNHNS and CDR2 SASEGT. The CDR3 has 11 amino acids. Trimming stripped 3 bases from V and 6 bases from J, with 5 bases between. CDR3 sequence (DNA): TGTGCCAGCAGTGACGGCGCTGAAGCTTTCTTT. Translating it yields CASSDGAEAFF.

CDR3 in DNA: TGTGCCAGCAGCCAAGAAACTAGCGGGGACCAAGAGACCCAGTACTTC. It specifies CASSQETSGDQETQYF. The gene calls are TRBV3-1 and TRBJ2-5, with 10 bases fitting TRBD2. The CDR3 consists of 16 residues. Looked up from germline, CDR1 is LGHDT and CDR2 is YNNKEL (reference sequence). Trimming at V came to 0 bases and at J to 0 bases, leaving 1 base not matched to a gene.

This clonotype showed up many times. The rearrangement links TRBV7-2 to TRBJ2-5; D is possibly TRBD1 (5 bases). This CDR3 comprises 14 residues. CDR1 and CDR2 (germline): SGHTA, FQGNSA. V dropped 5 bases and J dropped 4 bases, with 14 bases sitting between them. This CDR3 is CASSPTEIRETQYF. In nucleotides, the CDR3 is TGTGCCAGCAGCCCGACAGAGATTCGAGAGACCCAGTACTTC.

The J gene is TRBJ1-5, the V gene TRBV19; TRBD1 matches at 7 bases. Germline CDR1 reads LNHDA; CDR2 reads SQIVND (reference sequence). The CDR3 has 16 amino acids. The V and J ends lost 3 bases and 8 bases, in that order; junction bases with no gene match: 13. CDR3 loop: CASSIWGTVGSKPQHF. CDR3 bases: TGTGCCAGTAGTATTTGGGGGACAGTGGGGTCAAAGCCCCAGCATTTT. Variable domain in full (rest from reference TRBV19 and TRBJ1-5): DGGITQSPKYLFRKEGQNVTLSCEQNLNHDAMYWYRQDPGQGLRLIYYSQIVNDFQKGDIAEGYSVSREKKESFPLTVTSAQKNPTAFYLCASSIWGTVGSKPQHFGDGTRLSIL.

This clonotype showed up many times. The CDR3 here is CASSSLLAGGTDTQYF. CDR3 sequence (DNA): TGTGCCAGCAGCTCCCTGCTAGCGGGGGGCACAGATACGCAGTATTTT. The V gene is TRBV5-4, the J gene TRBJ2-3; 10 bases align to TRBD2. Trimming removed 3 bases from V and 1 base from J; junction bases left unmatched: 5. Germline CDR1 is SGHNT and CDR2 is YYREEE (reference sequence). This CDR3 is 16 amino acids long.

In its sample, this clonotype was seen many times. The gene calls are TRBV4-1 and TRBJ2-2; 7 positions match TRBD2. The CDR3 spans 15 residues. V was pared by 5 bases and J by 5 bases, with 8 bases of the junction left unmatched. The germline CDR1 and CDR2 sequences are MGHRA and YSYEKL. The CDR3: CASSYTSDFTGELFF. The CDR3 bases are TGCGCCAGCAGCTATACTAGCGACTTTACCGGGGAGCTGTTTTTT.

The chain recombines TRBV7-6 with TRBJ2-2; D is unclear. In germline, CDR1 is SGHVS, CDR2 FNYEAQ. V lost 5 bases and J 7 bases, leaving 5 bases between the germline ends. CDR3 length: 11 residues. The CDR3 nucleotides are TGTGCCAGCAGCCAGGTCGGGGAGCTGTTTTTT. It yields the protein CASSQVGELFF.

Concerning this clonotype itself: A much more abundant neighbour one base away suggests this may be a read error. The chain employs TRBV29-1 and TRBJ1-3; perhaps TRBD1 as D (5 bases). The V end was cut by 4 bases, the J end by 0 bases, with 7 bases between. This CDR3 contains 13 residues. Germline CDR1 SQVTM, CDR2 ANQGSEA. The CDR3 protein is CSVAGGSGNTIYF. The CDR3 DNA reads TGCAGCGTTGCCGGGGGCTCTGGAAACACCATATATTTT.

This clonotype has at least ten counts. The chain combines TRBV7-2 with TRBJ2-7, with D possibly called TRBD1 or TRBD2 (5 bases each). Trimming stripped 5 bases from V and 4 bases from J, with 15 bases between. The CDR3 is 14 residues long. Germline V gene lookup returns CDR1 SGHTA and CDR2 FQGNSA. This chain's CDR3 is CASSQPGPLYEQYF. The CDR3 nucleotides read TGTGCCAGCAGCCAGCCGGGACCATTATACGAGCAGTACTTC. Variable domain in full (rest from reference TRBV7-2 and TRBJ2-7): GAGVSQSPSNKVTEKGKDVELRCDPISGHTALYWYRQSLGQGLEFLIYFQGNSAPDKSGLPSDRFSAERTGGSVSTLTIQRTQQEDSAVYLCASSQPGPLYEQYFGPGTRLTVT.

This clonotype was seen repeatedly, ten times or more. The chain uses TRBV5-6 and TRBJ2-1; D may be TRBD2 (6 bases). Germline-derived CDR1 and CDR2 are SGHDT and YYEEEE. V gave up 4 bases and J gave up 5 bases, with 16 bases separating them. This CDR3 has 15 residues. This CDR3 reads CASSTHLDYHNEQFF. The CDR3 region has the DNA TGTGCCAGCAGCACCCACCTGGACTACCACAATGAGCAGTTCTTC.